Following are 4 T cell receptor beta chains from one sample sequenced in a study of blood T cells in healthy people across ages. A sample-barcoded 5' primer and a J-beta primer mix were used in a second PCR of roughly 6 to 12 cycles. One entry per CDR3 protein results from TCRdb running MiXCR on the 5' RACE reads. The table includes approximately 940,000 distinct CDR3 sequences, about 44% detected once. The specimen sequenced was blood. The source is a man under 40 in good health.

In this sample, this clonotype turned up a few times. V gene TRBV9 combines with J gene TRBJ1-2, with TRBD1 as a possible D gene (5 bases). Deletions cut 2 bases from V and 4 bases from J, with 12 bases between. CDR1 and CDR2 (germline): SGDLS, YYNGEE. The CDR3 totals 14 residues. CDR3 nucleotides: TGTGCCAGCAGCGTTGGGGACGGTTCCTATGGCTACACCTTC. This gives the protein CASSVGDGSYGYTF. The full variable domain, with the rest looked up from reference TRBV9 and TRBJ1-2, is DSGVTQTPKHLITATGQRVTLRCSPRSGDLSVYWYQQSLDQGLQFLIQYYNGEERAKGNILERFSAQQFPDLHSELNLSSLELGDSALYFCASSVGDGSYGYTFGSGTRLTVV.

The DNA for the CDR3 is TGTGCCAGCATTCGAACGGACAGGGAGGTCTATGGCTACACCTTC. This sequence encodes CASIRTDREVYGYTF. The chain recombines TRBV6-1 with TRBJ1-2, with TRBD1 matching 8 bases. The V and J ends lost 7 bases and 4 bases, in that order; junction bases with no gene match: 11. Germline values: CDR1 MNHNS, CDR2 SASEGT. This CDR3 has 15 residues.

This clonotype was observed a handful of times. This chain uses TRBV28 with TRBJ2-6; D remains unclear. V lost 6 bases, J lost 4 bases, and 7 bases lay in between. Germline V gives CDR1 MDHEN, CDR2 SYDVKM. The CDR3 is 13 residues long. The CDR3 reads CASRPAGANVLTF. CDR3 nucleotides: TGTGCCAGCAGACCCGCCGGGGCCAACGTCCTGACTTTC.

This clonotype was detected once. The chain links TRBV4-3 to TRBJ2-5, with 7 bases identical to TRBD1. Trimming at V came to 4 bases and at J to 4 bases, leaving 9 bases not matched to a gene. This CDR3 has 15 amino acids. Germline V gene lookup returns CDR1 LGHNA and CDR2 YSLEER. CDR3 coding DNA: TGCGCCAGCAGCCTCGACAGGGCCGAAGGAGAGACCCAGTACTTC. It is translated as CASSLDRAEGETQYF.